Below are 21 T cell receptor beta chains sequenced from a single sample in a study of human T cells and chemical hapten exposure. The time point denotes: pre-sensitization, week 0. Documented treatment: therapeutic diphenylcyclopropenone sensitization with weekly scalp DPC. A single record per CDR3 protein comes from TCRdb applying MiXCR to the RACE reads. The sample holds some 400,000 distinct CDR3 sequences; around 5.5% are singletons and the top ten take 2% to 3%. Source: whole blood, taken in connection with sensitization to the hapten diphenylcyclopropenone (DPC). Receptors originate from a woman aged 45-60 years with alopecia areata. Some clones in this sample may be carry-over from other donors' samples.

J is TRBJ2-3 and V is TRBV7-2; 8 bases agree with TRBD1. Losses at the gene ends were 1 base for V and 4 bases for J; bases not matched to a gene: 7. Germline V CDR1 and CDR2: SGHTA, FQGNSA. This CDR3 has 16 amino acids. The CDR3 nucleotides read TGTGCCAGCAGCTTAGGTTGGGACAGGAGCTCAGATACGCAGTATTTT. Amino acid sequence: CASSLGWDRSSDTQYF. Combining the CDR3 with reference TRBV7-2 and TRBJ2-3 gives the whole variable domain GAGVSQSPSNKVTEKGKDVELRCDPISGHTALYWYRQSLGQGLEFLIYFQGNSAPDKSGLPSDRFSAERTGGSVSTLTIQRTQQEDSAVYLCASSLGWDRSSDTQYFGPGTRLTVL.

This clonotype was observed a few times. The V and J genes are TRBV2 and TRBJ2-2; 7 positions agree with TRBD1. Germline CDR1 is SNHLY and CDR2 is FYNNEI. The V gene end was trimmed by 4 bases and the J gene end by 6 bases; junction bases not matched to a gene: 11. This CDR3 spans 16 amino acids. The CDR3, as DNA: TGTGCCAGCAGTGCCAAGACAGGGACGGTCGCCGGGGAGCTGTTTTTT. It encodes CASSAKTGTVAGELFF.

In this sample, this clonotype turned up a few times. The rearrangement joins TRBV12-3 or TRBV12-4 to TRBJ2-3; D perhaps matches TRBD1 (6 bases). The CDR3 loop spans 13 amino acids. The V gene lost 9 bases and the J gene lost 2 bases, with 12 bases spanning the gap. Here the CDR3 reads CASLGQITDTQYF. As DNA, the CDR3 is TGTGCCAGTCTCGGACAGATCACAGATACGCAGTATTTT.

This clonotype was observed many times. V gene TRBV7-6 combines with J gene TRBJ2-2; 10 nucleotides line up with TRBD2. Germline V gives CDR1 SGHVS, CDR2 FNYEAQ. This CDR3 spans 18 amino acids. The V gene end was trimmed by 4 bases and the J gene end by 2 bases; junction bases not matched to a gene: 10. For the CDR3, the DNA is TGTGCCAGCAGCTCAGTTCTTAGCGGGGGGACCAACACCGGGGAGCTGTTTTTT. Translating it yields CASSSVLSGGTNTGELFF. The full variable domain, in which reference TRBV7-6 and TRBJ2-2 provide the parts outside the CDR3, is GAGVSQSPRYKVTKRGQDVALRCDPISGHVSLYWYRQALGQGPEFLTYFNYEAQQDKSGLPNDRFSAERPEGSISTLTIQRTEQRDSAMYRCASSSVLSGGTNTGELFFGEGSRLTVL.

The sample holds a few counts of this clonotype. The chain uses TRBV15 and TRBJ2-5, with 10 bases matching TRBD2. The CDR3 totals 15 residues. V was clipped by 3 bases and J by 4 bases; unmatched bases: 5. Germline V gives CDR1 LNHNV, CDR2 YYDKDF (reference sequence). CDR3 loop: CATSSSLAGVETQYF. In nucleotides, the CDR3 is TGTGCCACCAGCAGCTCGCTAGCGGGGGTAGAGACCCAGTACTTC. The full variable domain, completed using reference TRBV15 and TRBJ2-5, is DAMVIQNPRYQVTQFGKPVTLSCSQTLNHNVMYWYQQKSSQAPKLLFHYYDKDFNNEADTPDNFQSRRPNTSFCFLDIRSPGLGDTAMYLCATSSSLAGVETQYFGPGTRLLVL.

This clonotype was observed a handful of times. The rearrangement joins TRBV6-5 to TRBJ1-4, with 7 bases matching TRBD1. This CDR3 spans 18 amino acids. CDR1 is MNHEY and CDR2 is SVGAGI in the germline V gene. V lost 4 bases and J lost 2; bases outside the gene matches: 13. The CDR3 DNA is TGTGCCAGCAGTTCTTCATACCCCGACAGGGCCACTAATGAAAAACTGTTTTTT. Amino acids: CASSSSYPDRATNEKLFF.

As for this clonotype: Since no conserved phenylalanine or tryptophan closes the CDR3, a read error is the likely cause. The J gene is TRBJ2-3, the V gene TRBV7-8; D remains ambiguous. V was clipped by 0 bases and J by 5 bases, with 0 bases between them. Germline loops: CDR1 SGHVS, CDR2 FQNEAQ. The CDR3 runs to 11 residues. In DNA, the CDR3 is TGTGCCAGCAGCTTAGCAGATACGCAGTATTTG. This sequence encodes CASSLADTQYL.

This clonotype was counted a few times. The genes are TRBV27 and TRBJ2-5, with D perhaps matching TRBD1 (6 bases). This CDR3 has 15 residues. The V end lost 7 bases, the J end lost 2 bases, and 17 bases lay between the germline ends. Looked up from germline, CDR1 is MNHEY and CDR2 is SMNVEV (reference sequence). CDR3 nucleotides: TGTGCCAGCACTCCCCGAGGGGGATTGCAAGAGACCCAGTACTTC. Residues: CASTPRGGLQETQYF.

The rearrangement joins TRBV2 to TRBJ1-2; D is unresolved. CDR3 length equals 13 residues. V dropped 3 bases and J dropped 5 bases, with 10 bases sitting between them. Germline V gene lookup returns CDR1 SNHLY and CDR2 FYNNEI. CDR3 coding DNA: TGTGCCAGCAGTGACCCGAGCCAGTATGGCTACACCTTC. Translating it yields CASSDPSQYGYTF.

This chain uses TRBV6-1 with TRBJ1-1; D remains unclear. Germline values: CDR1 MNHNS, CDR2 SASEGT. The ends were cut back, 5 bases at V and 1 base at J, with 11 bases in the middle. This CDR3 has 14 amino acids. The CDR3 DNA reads TGTGCCAGCAGTTGGGAGCCCTGGAACACTGAAGCTTTCTTT. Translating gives CASSWEPWNTEAFF.

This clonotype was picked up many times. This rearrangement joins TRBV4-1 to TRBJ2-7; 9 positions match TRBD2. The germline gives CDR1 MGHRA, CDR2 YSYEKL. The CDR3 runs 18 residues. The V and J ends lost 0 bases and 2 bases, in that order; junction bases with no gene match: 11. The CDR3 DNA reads TGCGCCAGCAGCCAAGAGAATAGCGGGGGCCTATTCCCCTACGAGCAGTACTTC. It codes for CASSQENSGGLFPYEQYF.

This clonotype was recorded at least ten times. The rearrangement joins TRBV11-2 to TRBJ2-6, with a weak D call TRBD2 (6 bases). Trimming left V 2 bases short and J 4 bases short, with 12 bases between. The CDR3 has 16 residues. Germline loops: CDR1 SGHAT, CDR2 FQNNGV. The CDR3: CASSLSGGVGANVLTF. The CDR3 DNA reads TGTGCCAGCAGCTTAAGCGGAGGGGTCGGGGCCAACGTCCTGACTTTC.

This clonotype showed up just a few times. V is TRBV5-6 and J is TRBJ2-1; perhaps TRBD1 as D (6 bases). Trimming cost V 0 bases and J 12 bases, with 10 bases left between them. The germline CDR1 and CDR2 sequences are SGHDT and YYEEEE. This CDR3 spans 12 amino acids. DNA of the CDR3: TGTGCCAGCAGCTTGGGGGCAGGGGTGCAGTTCTTC. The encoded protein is CASSLGAGVQFF.

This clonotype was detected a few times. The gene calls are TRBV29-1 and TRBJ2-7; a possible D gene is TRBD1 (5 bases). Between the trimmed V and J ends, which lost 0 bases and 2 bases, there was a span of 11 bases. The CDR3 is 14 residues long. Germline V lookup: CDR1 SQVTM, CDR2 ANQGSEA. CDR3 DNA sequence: TGCAGCGTTGAAGATCCCGACAGAGCCTACGAGCAGTACTTC. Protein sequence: CSVEDPDRAYEQYF.

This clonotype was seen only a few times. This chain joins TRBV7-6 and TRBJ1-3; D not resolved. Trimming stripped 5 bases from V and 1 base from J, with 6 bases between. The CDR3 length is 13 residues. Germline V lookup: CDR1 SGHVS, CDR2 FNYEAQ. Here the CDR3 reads CASSHDSGNTIYF. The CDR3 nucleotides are TGTGCCAGCAGCCACGATTCTGGAAACACCATATATTTT.

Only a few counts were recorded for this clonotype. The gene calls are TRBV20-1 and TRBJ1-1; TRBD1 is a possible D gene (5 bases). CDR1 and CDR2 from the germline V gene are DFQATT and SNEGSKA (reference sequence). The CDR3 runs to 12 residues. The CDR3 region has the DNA TGCAGGAGAGGGGTGTTGGGCACTGAAGCTTTCTTT. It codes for CRRGVLGTEAFF.

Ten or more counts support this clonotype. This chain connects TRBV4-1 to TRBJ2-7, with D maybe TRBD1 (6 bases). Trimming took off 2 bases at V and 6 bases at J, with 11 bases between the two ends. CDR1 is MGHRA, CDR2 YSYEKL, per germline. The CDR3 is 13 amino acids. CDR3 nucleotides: TGCGCCAGCAGCCAAAACAGGGAAAGCGAGCAGTACTTC. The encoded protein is CASSQNRESEQYF.

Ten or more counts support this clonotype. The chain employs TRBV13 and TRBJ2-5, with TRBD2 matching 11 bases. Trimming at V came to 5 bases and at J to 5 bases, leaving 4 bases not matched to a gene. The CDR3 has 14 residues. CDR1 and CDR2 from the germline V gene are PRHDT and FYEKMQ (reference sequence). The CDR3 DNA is TGTGCCAGCAGCACGGGACTAGCGGAGGAGACCCAGTACTTC. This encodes CASSTGLAEETQYF.

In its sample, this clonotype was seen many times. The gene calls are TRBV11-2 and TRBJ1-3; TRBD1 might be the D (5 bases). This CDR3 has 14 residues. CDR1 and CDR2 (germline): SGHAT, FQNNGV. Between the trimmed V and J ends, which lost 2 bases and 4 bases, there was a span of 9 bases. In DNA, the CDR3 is TGTGCCAGCAGCTTAAGTGGGGGAGGAAACACCATATATTTT. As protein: CASSLSGGGNTIYF.

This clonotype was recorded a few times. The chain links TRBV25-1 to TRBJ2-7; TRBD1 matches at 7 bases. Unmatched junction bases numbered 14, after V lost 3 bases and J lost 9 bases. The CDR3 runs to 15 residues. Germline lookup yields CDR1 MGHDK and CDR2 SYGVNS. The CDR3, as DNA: TGTGCCAGCAGTGAGACAATTAACAGGGGATCGGCGCAGTACTTC. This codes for CASSETINRGSAQYF.

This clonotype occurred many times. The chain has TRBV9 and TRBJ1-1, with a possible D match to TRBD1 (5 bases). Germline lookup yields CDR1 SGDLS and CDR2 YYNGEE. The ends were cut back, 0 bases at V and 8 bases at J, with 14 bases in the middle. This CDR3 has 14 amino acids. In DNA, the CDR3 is TGTGCCAGCAGCGTAGAGGCAGGGCGAAGCGAAGCTTTCTTT. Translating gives CASSVEAGRSEAFF.